This TCR beta chain was sequenced for a study of identical twins. With 5 bases clipped from V and 2 bases from J, the junction kept 12 bases outside the gene matches. From germline, CDR1 is MNHEY and CDR2 SMNVEV (reference sequence). There are 19 residues in the CDR3. Through template switching, a universal primer site was introduced, and the cDNA contained unique molecular identifiers. TCRdb analysed the 5' RACE reads with MiXCR anew, one entry per CDR3 protein. This sample has fewer than 350,000 distinct CDR3 sequences; about 8.3% occur once, and the top ten carry approximately 2.1%. The table lists this clonotype with a few counts. No antigen is known for it. Study-wide results and caveats: Part of the zero-insertion signal could reflect confounding by invariant MAIT and iNKT cells. Models underestimated out-of-frame TCR alpha sharing in monozygotic twins.

Among all donors, each was a healthy Caucasian. The same specimen was also included in a second study, on yellow fever vaccine responses in identical twins.

The sequenced material came from memory (CD45RO+) T cells sorted from blood. This receptor was identified in a young woman in good health. The rearrangement links TRBV27 to TRBJ2-1; 13 positions agree with TRBD2. The CDR3 DNA reads as TGTGCCAGCAGTCCGACTAGCGGGGGGCGTTACCGACCCTACAATGAGCAGTTCTTC. It is translated as CASSPTSGGRYRPYNEQFF.